This paragraph covers one T cell receptor beta chain sequence. Its antigen is unidentified. The sample is drawn from a study of identifying expanded T cells in peripheral blood. General study results and limits: Clone count variance between roughly 2-week samples rose with total template count. Over two and four weeks, about 15 and 19 clones changed, versus approximately 1.1 between replicates.

Collection occurred without any documented infections or immune events in donors. CDR1 is LNHDA, CDR2 SQIVND, per germline (reference sequence). CDR3 length equals 14 residues. Germline trimming cut 6 bases from V and 5 bases from J; bases unmatched to any gene: 6. Profiling relied on immunoSEQ multiplex PCR, and the TCRdb table lists in-frame clones only, not all of them. The sample records more than 95,000 clones, roughly 82% being singletons. The rearrangement joins TRBV19 to TRBJ2-7, with 11 bases that match TRBD1. Sequencing was carried out using blood. This clonotype was obtained from a person aged 18 to 75 in good health. CDR3: CASRRTGGLNEQYF. For the CDR3, the DNA is TGTGCCAGTAGGAGGACAGGGGGCTTGAACGAGCAGTACTTC.